Each of the 4 T cell receptor beta chains below was sequenced from the same sample in a study of blood T cell repertoires in COVID-19 (dated by TCRdb to the early 2020s). The method behind the library was the immunoSEQ multiplex PCR assay. The immuneACCESS repertoire file appears here via TCRdb, limited to in-frame rearrangements. These files lack a portion of the clones; in checked studies, under half of the deficit traces to unresolved V genes, and the cause of the others is not known. In all, the sample holds around 150,000 clones, and more than 75% of those were seen once. Together, the top ten hold 2.2% of the sample. The source material was peripheral blood. The receptors come from a man between 65 and 85 years old with acute or convalescent COVID-19.

This sequence joins TRBV3-1 (or the pseudogene TRBV3-2) and TRBJ2-7, with D possibly TRBD2 on 6 matching bases. The CDR3 is made up of 14 amino acids. Trimming pared 4 bases from V and 2 bases from J, leaving 12 bases between. The germline V gene has CDR1 LGHDT and CDR2 YNNKEL (reference sequence). CDR3 amino acids: CASSRGLPTYEQYF. The DNA of the CDR3 is TGTGCCAGCAGCCGCGGACTACCGACCTACGAGCAGTACTTC.

The chain employs TRBV29-1 and TRBJ1-1, with TRBD1 matching over 7 bases. V lost 6 bases and J lost 3; bases outside the gene matches: 4. The CDR3 spans 12 residues. Germline V gives CDR1 SQVTM, CDR2 ANQGSEA. CDR3 bases: TGCAGCGTCAGACAGGGAGACACTGAAGCTTTCTTT. Residues: CSVRQGDTEAFF.

V gene TRBV5-6 combines with J gene TRBJ1-2; D unclear. Germline V lookup: CDR1 SGHDT, CDR2 YYEEEE. This CDR3 has 12 amino acids. Trimming shortened V by 2 bases and J by 8 bases, and 10 bases separated the two germline ends. CDR3 in amino acids: CASSLGGWGYTF. The CDR3 nucleotides read TGTGCCAGCAGCTTAGGAGGGTGGGGCTACACCTTC.

This sequence joins TRBV28 and TRBJ1-4, with D perhaps TRBD1 (5 bases). Germline V gives CDR1 MDHEN, CDR2 SYDVKM. V was pared by 6 bases and J by 6 bases, with 17 bases between. The CDR3 is made up of 15 amino acids. CDR3 sequence (DNA): TGTGCCAGCAGACCCCCCCGGGGGAGGGATGAAAAACTGTTTTTT. Translation: CASRPPRGRDEKLFF. The full variable domain, rest sourced from reference TRBV28 and TRBJ1-4, is DVKVTQSSRYLVKRTGEKVFLECVQDMDHENMFWYRQDPGLGLRLIYFSYDVKMKEKGDIPEGYSVSREKKERFSLILESASTNQTSMYLCASRPPRGRDEKLFFGSGTQLSVL.